These 15 T cell receptor beta chains originate from one sample sequenced in a study of spatial heterogeneity in lung cancer. Time point here: blood at routine non-recurrence follow-up after resection. Using its own MiXCR run on the 5' RACE reads, TCRdb lists one record per CDR3 protein. This table has 110,000 or so distinct CDR3 sequences, 10% to 12% appearing once. Material: PBMCs, obtained at follow-up. The receptors come from a female donor with early-stage non-small cell lung cancer.

The gene calls are TRBV20-1 and TRBJ2-3, with a possible D match to TRBD2 (6 bases). Germline V CDR1 and CDR2: DFQATT, SNEGSKA (reference sequence). The CDR3 sequence is 15 residues long. The CDR3 sequence: CSTPGDVIATDTQYF. The CDR3 region has the DNA TGCAGCACACCGGGGGATGTTATAGCAACTGATACGCAGTATTTT.

This clonotype was counted only a few times. The gene calls are TRBV27 and TRBJ1-4; maybe TRBD1 (6 bases). Trimming left V 3 bases short and J 4 bases short, with 9 bases between. The V gene's germline CDR1 is MNHEY and CDR2 SMNVEV (reference sequence). The length of the CDR3 is 14 residues. This CDR3 reads CASSLAQGNEKLFF. Written as DNA, the CDR3 is TGTGCCAGCAGTTTGGCACAGGGTAATGAAAAACTGTTTTTT.

In this sample, this clonotype turned up a few times. The chain couples TRBV7-3 to TRBJ1-6, with D uncertain. The length of the CDR3 is 15 residues. The V gene lost 2 bases and the J gene lost 6 bases, with 11 bases spanning the gap. In germline, CDR1 is SGHTA, CDR2 FQGTGA. CDR3 sequence (DNA): TGTGCCAGCAGCTTAGGTCCTCGATCTAATTCACCCCTCCACTTT. Amino acid sequence: CASSLGPRSNSPLHF.

This clonotype has only a few counts. One end of the junction varies from germline; a read error may be responsible. The chain couples TRBV20-1 to TRBJ2-1; tentatively, D is TRBD2 (6 bases). The CDR3 consists of 14 residues. Germline V gene lookup returns CDR1 DFQATT and CDR2 SNEGSKA (reference sequence). The CDR3 DNA follows: TGCAGTGCGAGAGCTAGCGTCTCCTACAATGAGCAGTTCTTC. It encodes CSARASVSYNEQFF.

This clonotype was counted a few times. The chain carries TRBV7-9 and TRBJ1-4, with 9 bases fitting TRBD1. Trimming at V came to 5 bases and at J to 7 bases, leaving 5 bases not matched to a gene. The length of the CDR3 is 14 residues. Germline V gene sequence: CDR1 SEHNR, CDR2 FQNEAQ (reference sequence). This CDR3 reads CASSRGQGLEKLFF. The CDR3 nucleotides read TGTGCCAGCAGCCGGGGACAGGGCCTTGAAAAACTGTTTTTT.

J is TRBJ2-5 and V is TRBV28; 7 bases are shared with TRBD1. V dropped 8 bases and J dropped 5; count of bases not matched to a gene: 11. The CDR3 is 14 amino acids. Germline V gene sequence: CDR1 MDHEN, CDR2 SYDVKM. The CDR3 DNA reads as TGTGCCAGCTATCCCACAGGGGCGTATGAGACCCAGTACTTC. Amino acid sequence: CASYPTGAYETQYF. Supplemented by reference TRBV28 and TRBJ2-5, the full variable domain reads DVKVTQSSRYLVKRTGEKVFLECVQDMDHENMFWYRQDPGLGLRLIYFSYDVKMKEKGDIPEGYSVSREKKERFSLILESASTNQTSMYLCASYPTGAYETQYFGPGTRLLVL.

This clonotype was recorded many times. The V and J genes are TRBV12-3 or TRBV12-4 and TRBJ1-1; 7 positions agree with TRBD1. Unmatched junction bases numbered 5, after V lost 4 bases and J lost 6 bases. The CDR3 totals 13 residues. This chain's CDR3 is CASSYRGPAEAFF. In nucleotides, the CDR3 is TGTGCCAGCAGTTATAGGGGGCCGGCTGAAGCTTTCTTT.

This clonotype was observed many times. The rearrangement links TRBV3-1 to TRBJ1-5, with TRBD1 matching 9 bases. The V gene end was trimmed by 3 bases and the J gene end by 1 base; junction bases not matched to a gene: 1. Germline V gene sequence: CDR1 LGHDT, CDR2 YNNKEL (reference sequence). CDR3 size: 15 residues. CDR3 sequence reads: CASSQDRGSNQPQHF. Here the CDR3 DNA reads TGTGCCAGCAGCCAGGACAGGGGAAGCAATCAGCCCCAGCATTTT.

This clonotype appeared a few times. The chain's CDR3 is CASTLTGTYEQYF. The CDR3 coding sequence is TGCGCCAGCACCCTGACAGGGACTTACGAGCAGTACTTC. The chain is built from TRBV5-1 and TRBJ2-7; TRBD1 is a possible D gene (7 bases). Germline lookup yields CDR1 SGHRS and CDR2 YFSETQ. Trimming removed 6 bases at V and 4 bases at J, with 14 bases between. The CDR3 totals 13 residues.

This clonotype was counted only a few times. The rearrangement joins TRBV20-1 to TRBJ2-3, with D maybe TRBD2 (5 bases). The CDR3 is 14 residues long. From germline, CDR1 is DFQATT and CDR2 SNEGSKA (reference sequence). With 4 bases removed from V and 6 bases from J, the gap between germline ends came to 17 bases. The CDR3 sequence: CSAIGITGSDTQYF. The CDR3 DNA follows: TGCAGTGCTATTGGGATCACGGGAAGCGATACGCAGTATTTT.

The chain is built from TRBV18 and TRBJ2-7; D not certain. V shed 2 bases and J shed 0 bases, with 5 bases lying between them. This CDR3 comprises 13 residues. In germline, CDR1 is KGHSH, CDR2 LQKENI. This CDR3 is CASSPASSYEQYV. The DNA for the CDR3 is TGTGCCAGCTCACCAGCGAGCTCCTACGAGCAGTACGTC.

This clonotype was observed a few times. The V gene is TRBV29-1, the J gene TRBJ2-2; TRBD2 matches at 9 bases. CDR3 length equals 16 residues. Germline CDR1 SQVTM, CDR2 ANQGSEA. The trim removed 4 bases at V and 2 bases at J, leaving 8 bases unmatched. The CDR3 loop is CSVVPAGGDNTGELFF. CDR3 sequence (DNA): TGCAGCGTTGTACCAGCGGGGGGTGATAACACCGGGGAGCTGTTTTTT.

This clonotype was seen ten or more times. V usage is TRBV10-3 and J usage is TRBJ2-5, with TRBD1 identical over 7 bases. The CDR3 runs 17 residues. Germline-derived CDR1 and CDR2 are ENHRY and SYGVKD. The J segment lost 1 base and the V segment lost 0 bases, leaving 8 bases of the junction unmatched. Here the CDR3 DNA reads TGTGCCATCAGTGAGTCGAGACAGGGTGGCCCCCAAGAGACCCAGTACTTC. This gives the protein CAISESRQGGPQETQYF.

This clonotype was found a few times. The rearrangement joins TRBV18 to TRBJ2-3; unclear D gene. The length of the CDR3 is 14 residues. V was cut by 0 bases and J by 4 bases, with 8 bases left in between. Germline V CDR1 and CDR2: KGHSH, LQKENI. CDR3 protein: CASSPPHLADTQYF. The CDR3, as DNA: TGTGCCAGCTCACCACCTCACCTAGCAGATACGCAGTATTTT.

This clonotype was counted many times. This chain joins TRBV20-1 and TRBJ2-2; 11 bases agree with TRBD1. Trimming took 6 bases from V and 9 from J; bases not matched to a gene: 12. Germline CDR1 DFQATT, CDR2 SNEGSKA (reference sequence). The CDR3 runs 15 residues. The CDR3 DNA is TGCAGTGCAAGGGACAGGGGGGTGTCCCCCCGGGAGCTGTTTTTT. Translated, it gives CSARDRGVSPRELFF.